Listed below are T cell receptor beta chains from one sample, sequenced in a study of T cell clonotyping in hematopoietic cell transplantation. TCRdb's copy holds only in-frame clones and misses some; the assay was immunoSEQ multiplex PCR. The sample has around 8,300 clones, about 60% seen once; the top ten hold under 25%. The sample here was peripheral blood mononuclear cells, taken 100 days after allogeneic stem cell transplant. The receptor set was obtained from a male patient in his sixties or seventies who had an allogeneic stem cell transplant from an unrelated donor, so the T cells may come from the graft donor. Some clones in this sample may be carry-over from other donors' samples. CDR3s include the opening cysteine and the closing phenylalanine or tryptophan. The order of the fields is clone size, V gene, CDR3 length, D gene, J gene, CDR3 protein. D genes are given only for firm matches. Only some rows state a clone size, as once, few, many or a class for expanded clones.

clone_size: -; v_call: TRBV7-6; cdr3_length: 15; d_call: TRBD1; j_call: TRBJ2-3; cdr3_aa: CASSLATGSTDTQYF
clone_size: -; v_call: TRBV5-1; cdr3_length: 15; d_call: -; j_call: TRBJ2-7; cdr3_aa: CASSFGTTYSYEQYF
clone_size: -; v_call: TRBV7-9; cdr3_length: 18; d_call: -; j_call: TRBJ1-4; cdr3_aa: CASSPPGPIDPTNEKLFF
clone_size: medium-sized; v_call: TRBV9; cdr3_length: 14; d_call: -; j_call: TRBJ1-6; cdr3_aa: CASSGGEGNSPLHF
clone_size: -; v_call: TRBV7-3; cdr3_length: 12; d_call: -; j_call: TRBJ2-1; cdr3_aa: CASSLMGGRQFF
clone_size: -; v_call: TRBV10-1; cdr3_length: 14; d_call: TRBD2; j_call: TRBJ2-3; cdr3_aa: CASSENGRADTQYF
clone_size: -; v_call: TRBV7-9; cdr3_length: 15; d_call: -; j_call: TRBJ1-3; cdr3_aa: CASSSVLTIGNTIYF
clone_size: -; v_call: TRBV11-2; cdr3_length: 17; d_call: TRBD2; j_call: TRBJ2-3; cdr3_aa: CASAPRRGAGGTDTQYF
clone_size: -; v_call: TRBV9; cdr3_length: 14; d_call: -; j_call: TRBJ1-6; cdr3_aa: CASSVGRTNSPLHF
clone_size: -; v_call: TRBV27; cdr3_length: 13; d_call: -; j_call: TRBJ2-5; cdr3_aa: CASSFGRGETQYF